This T cell receptor beta chain derives from a study of CD8 T cells in Susac syndrome. TCR beta sequencing was performed on blood CD8+ and CD4+ T cells. A quantity of about 0.5 to 1 ug RNA underwent reverse transcription using random hexamers. MiXCR, applied by TCRdb to the immunoSEQ multiplex PCR reads, yields one record per CDR3 protein. This sample carries 110,000 to 150,000 distinct CDR3 sequences, roughly 94% of them seen once, and the ten largest clones take approximately 0.25%. From germline, CDR1 is MGHRA and CDR2 YSYEKL. The length of the CDR3 is 13 residues. Trimming shortened V by 2 bases and J by 3 bases, and 7 bases separated the two germline ends.

This clonotype was sampled from a human donor in good health. The source material was CD8+ T cells from PBMCs. The rearrangement uses TRBV4-1 and TRBJ1-1; D is ambiguous. In DNA form, the CDR3 reads TGCGCCAGCAGCCAATCGACTTACACTGAAGCTTTCTTT. Translation gives CASSQSTYTEAFF.